The clone carrying this T cell receptor (beta chain) was counted only a few times. Measured with immunoSEQ multiplex PCR; TCRdb has only the in-frame clones, and not every one. The sample has 950,000 to 1,100,000 clones; 65% to 75% are singletons. This sample stems from a study of shared clonotypes between healthy human individuals. Every contributor of samples was a Caucasian grown-up residing in Nashville, Tennessee. The germline gives CDR1 MNHEY, CDR2 SVGAGI. This CDR3 spans 13 amino acids. V was pared by 8 bases and J by 1 base, with 11 bases between. Sequences were obtained from memory CD4+ T cells sorted from blood. Subset described: CD45RA-negative fraction. The chain has TRBV6-5 and TRBJ1-1; TRBD1 is a possible D gene (5 bases). The clonotype was recovered from a young man in good health. CDR3 in DNA: TGTGCCAGCGGGGGGGAGGGGAACACTGAAGCTTTCTTT. As protein: CASGGEGNTEAFF.